One sample yielded the 16 T cell receptor beta chains listed below, sequenced in a study of blood T cell repertoires in COVID-19. Here immunoSEQ multiplex PCR was the method, and the copy in TCRdb shows in-frame clones only, minus some. The data hold 370,000 or so clones, with roughly 77% observed a single time. Sequencing input: peripheral blood. These receptors all come from a human donor with acute or convalescent COVID-19. The donor label of this sample is uncertain.

This clone was seen more than once but under ten times. The V call is TRBV7-9, the J call TRBJ1-5; 8 bases map to TRBD1. The V segment lost 5 bases and the J segment 5 bases; nucleotides outside the gene matches: 8. This CDR3 region has 15 residues. The germline V gene has CDR1 SEHNR and CDR2 FQNEAQ (reference sequence). CDR3 sequence: CASSQGAGVDQPQHF. The CDR3, as DNA: TGTGCCAGCAGCCAGGGGGCGGGGGTCGATCAGCCCCAGCATTTT.

The chain links TRBV4-1 to TRBJ1-2; D not certain. There are 15 residues in the CDR3. Germline loops: CDR1 MGHRA, CDR2 YSYEKL. Trimming pared 0 bases from V and 5 bases from J, leaving 13 bases between. CDR3 DNA: TGCGCCAGCAGCCAAGATCCGACGGGAGGGTATGGCTACACCTTC. Residues: CASSQDPTGGYGYTF.

V gene TRBV2 combines with J gene TRBJ2-3; 9 positions match TRBD2. J lost 0 bases, V lost 5 bases, and 0 bases had no gene match. The germline CDR1 and CDR2 sequences are SNHLY and FYNNEI. The CDR3 loop spans 14 amino acids. CDR3 residues: CASSLAGSTDTQYF. Written as DNA, the CDR3 is TGTGCCAGCAGTCTAGCGGGGAGCACAGATACGCAGTATTTT.

The chain combines TRBV29-1 with TRBJ1-1; 9 positions match TRBD1. V gave up 4 bases and J gave up 2 bases; unmatched junction bases: 2. Germline loops: CDR1 SQVTM, CDR2 ANQGSEA. This CDR3 comprises 13 residues. CDR3 bases: TGCAGCGTTGGGGACAGGGTTAACACTGAAGCTTTCTTT. Translated: CSVGDRVNTEAFF.

This sequence joins TRBV3-1 (or the pseudogene TRBV3-2) and TRBJ1-6; D is possibly TRBD1 (6 bases). Germline assignment: CDR1 LGHDT and CDR2 YNNKEL (reference sequence). The germline V and J ends were trimmed by 3 bases and 9 bases, with 12 bases remaining between them. The CDR3 contains 14 residues. CDR3 residues: CASSQGALSSPLHF. The DNA of the CDR3 is TGTGCCAGCAGCCAGGGGGCCTTGAGTTCACCCCTCCACTTT.

This clone was seen a few times. This chain uses TRBV5-1 with TRBJ2-3; 11 positions match TRBD2. This CDR3 is 18 amino acids long. The germline V gene encodes CDR1 SGHRS and CDR2 YFSETQ. V shed 0 bases, J shed 0 bases, and the junction held 6 bases outside the gene matches. The CDR3 DNA reads as TGCGCCAGCAGCTTGGCGGTTAGCGGGGGGGGTAGCACAGATACGCAGTATTTT. Translated: CASSLAVSGGGSTDTQYF.

The chain links TRBV7-2 to TRBJ2-1; a possible D gene is TRBD2 (5 bases). The CDR3 is 14 amino acids. Germline CDR1 reads SGHTA; CDR2 reads FQGNSA. The V end was cut by 1 base, the J end by 9 bases, with 13 bases between. The CDR3 DNA reads TGTGCCAGCAGCTTAGGGCCAGCGGCGGGTGAGCAGTTCTTC. Its translation is CASSLGPAAGEQFF. Using reference TRBV7-2 and TRBJ2-1 for the parts outside the CDR3, the full variable domain is GAGVSQSPSNKVTEKGKDVELRCDPISGHTALYWYRQSLGQGLEFLIYFQGNSAPDKSGLPSDRFSAERTGGSVSTLTIQRTQQEDSAVYLCASSLGPAAGEQFFGPGTRLTVL.

This clone was counted once. V usage is TRBV7-2 and J usage is TRBJ1-6; D is uncertain. Trimming left V 8 bases short and J 0 bases short, with 11 bases between. The CDR3 runs 15 residues. Germline lookup yields CDR1 SGHTA and CDR2 FQGNSA. The CDR3 is CASSVASSYNSPLHF. The CDR3 region has the DNA TGTGCCAGCTCAGTGGCCAGCTCCTATAATTCACCCCTCCACTTT.

This sequence joins TRBV3-1 (or the pseudogene TRBV3-2) and TRBJ2-4; 7 bases fit TRBD1. CDR1 LGHDT and CDR2 YNNKEL come from the germline V gene (reference sequence). J was trimmed by 2 bases and V by 0 bases; bases with no gene match: 4. CDR3 length equals 16 residues. CDR3 sequence (DNA): TGTGCCAGCAGCCAAGATAAGGGGGCGACCAAAAACATTCAGTACTTC. Protein product: CASSQDKGATKNIQYF.

The V and J genes are TRBV27 and TRBJ1-5; perhaps TRBD1 as D (6 bases). The V gene lost 4 bases and the J gene lost 7 bases, with 11 bases spanning the gap. The CDR3 is made up of 13 amino acids. Germline assignment: CDR1 MNHEY and CDR2 SMNVEV (reference sequence). The chain's CDR3 is CASSWGGRQPQHF. Written as DNA, the CDR3 is TGTGCCAGCAGTTGGGGGGGCAGACAGCCCCAGCATTTT.

The chain links TRBV28 to TRBJ1-4; D is ambiguous. This CDR3 has 15 amino acids. Looked up from germline, CDR1 is MDHEN and CDR2 is SYDVKM. V was cut by 6 bases and J by 8 bases, with 19 bases left in between. CDR3: CASRDGEVVREKLFF. The CDR3 nucleotides read TGTGCCAGCAGAGACGGGGAAGTGGTAAGGGAAAAACTGTTTTTT.

The chain is built from TRBV6-2 or TRBV6-3 and TRBJ1-2; no reliable D call. The V gene lost 0 bases and the J gene lost 7 bases, with 15 bases spanning the gap. There are 15 residues in the CDR3. Germline CDR1 reads MNHEY; CDR2 reads SVGEGT. This CDR3 reads CASSYSPFRGLGYTF. Here the CDR3 DNA reads TGTGCCAGCAGTTACTCCCCTTTTCGAGGTCTTGGCTACACCTTC.

This sequence joins TRBV10-3 and TRBJ2-7; TRBD1 matches at 12 bases. V was clipped by 7 bases and J by 6 bases; unmatched bases: 4. Per the germline V gene, CDR1 is ENHRY and CDR2 is SYGVKD. The CDR3 consists of 13 residues. This CDR3 reads CAINGDRGLEQYF. The CDR3 region has the DNA TGTGCCATCAATGGGGACAGGGGGCTCGAGCAGTACTTC.

The chain employs TRBV6-1 and TRBJ1-2; no definite D call. The CDR3 totals 18 residues. Between the trimmed V and J ends, which lost 4 bases and 2 bases, there was a span of 23 bases. Per the germline V gene, CDR1 is MNHNS and CDR2 is SASEGT. CDR3 nucleotides: TGTGCCAGCAGTGGTTACATTGGGCCTACAGTGTGGAACTATGGCTACACCTTC. Protein product: CASSGYIGPTVWNYGYTF.

The CDR3 loop is CASSLLGDIYNEQFF. CDR3 coding DNA: TGTGCCAGCAGCTTGTTAGGGGACATCTACAATGAGCAGTTCTTC. The V gene is TRBV5-5, the J gene TRBJ2-1, with a tentative D call TRBD1 (6 bases). Trimming cost V 1 base and J 3 bases, with 11 bases left between them. Germline values: CDR1 SGHKS, CDR2 YYEKEE (reference sequence). There are 15 residues in the CDR3.

This clone appeared a few times. The V call is TRBV5-1, the J call TRBJ2-2; maybe TRBD2 (5 bases). The CDR3 consists of 14 residues. V shed 0 bases and J shed 6 bases, with 9 bases lying between them. Germline values: CDR1 SGHRS, CDR2 YFSETQ. In DNA, the CDR3 is TGCGCCAGCAGCTTGGAACTAGTCGCCGGGGAGCTGTTTTTT. As protein: CASSLELVAGELFF. Supplemented by reference TRBV5-1 and TRBJ2-2, the full variable domain reads KAGVTQTPRYLIKTRGQQVTLSCSPISGHRSVSWYQQTPGQGLQFLFEYFSETQRNKGNFPGRFSGRQFSNSRSEMNVSTLELGDSALYLCASSLELVAGELFFGEGSRLTVL.